The rows below give T cell receptor beta chains drawn from one sample of a study of CD8+ T cells in alopecia areata. Generated by immunoSEQ multiplex PCR, the TCRdb table keeps only in-frame clones and is missing some. Seen here are roughly 180,000 clones, about 63% observed once, and the top ten hold about 1.5%. The sequencing used CD4+ T cells sorted from blood, collected at week 0. The receptors here all came from a human donor with alopecia areata. CDR3s include the opening cysteine and the closing phenylalanine or tryptophan. D genes are given only for firm matches. Size values are once, few and many counts, or a class for expanded clones, and some rows have none.

d_call	clone_size	v_call	j_call	cdr3_nt	cdr3_aa
TRBD1	NA	TRBV18	TRBJ1-2	TGTGCCAGCTCACCGGGACAGGGGCATGGCTACACCTTC	CASSPGQGHGYTF
NA	NA	TRBV7-2	TRBJ2-2	TGTGCCAGCAGCTTAGCCGGGGGTGTCACCGGGGAGCTGTTTTTT	CASSLAGGVTGELFF
NA	NA	TRBV7-9	TRBJ2-2	TGTGCCAGCAGCCTAGGTTTGGACTACTACACCGGGGAGCTGTTTTTT	CASSLGLDYYTGELFF
NA	NA	TRBV29-1	TRBJ1-1	TGCAGCGGGGTGACAAGATTGAACACTGAAGCTTTCTTT	CSGVTRLNTEAFF
NA	NA	TRBV23-1	TRBJ2-5	TGCGCCAGCAGTAGCGAACAGGGTACATATCAAGAGACCCAGTACTTC	CASSSEQGTYQETQYF
TRBD1	NA	TRBV7-7	TRBJ2-5	TGTGCCAGCAGCCAGGGGGCTAGACGTGAGACCCAGTACTTC	CASSQGARRETQYF
NA	NA	TRBV9	TRBJ1-2	TGTGCCAGCAGCGCGCAGGGCGATGGCTACACCTTC	CASSAQGDGYTF
NA	NA	TRBV5-1	TRBJ1-2	TGCGCCAGCAGCCCTTCTAACAACTATGGCTACACCTTC	CASSPSNNYGYTF
NA	NA	TRBV6-5	TRBJ1-2	TGTGCCAGCTCACGGGGGGACTATGGCTACACCTTC	CASSRGDYGYTF
NA	NA	TRBV29-1	TRBJ2-2	TGCAGCGTTGCCATGGTTGGAAGCAACACCGGGGAGCTGTTTTTT	CSVAMVGSNTGELFF
NA	once	TRBV23-1	TRBJ2-7	TGCGCCAGCAGTCAATCCCGCCCGCGTCGGGACGGCAACTACGAGCAGTACTTC	CASSQSRPRRDGNYEQYF
NA	NA	TRBV29-1	TRBJ2-7	TGCAGCGTTGACCGTGACGGGTCCTACGAGCAGTACTTC	CSVDRDGSYEQYF
TRBD1	NA	TRBV7-3	TRBJ2-5	TGTGCCAGCAGCTTAGGAGGACAGGGCGGGACCCAGTACTTC	CASSLGGQGGTQYF
NA	few	TRBV15	TRBJ2-1	TGTGCCACCAGCAGAGATTTACAGGGTATGGATGAGCAGTTCTTC	CATSRDLQGMDEQFF